The sequence of this T cell receptor (beta chain) was determined in a study of cytomegalovirus exposure and HLA in healthy donors. Broader study findings: An analysis done earlier found most TCR beta V segments productive about 87% or about 30% of the time. A later analysis, which compared TCR beta chains of equal frequency, found the HLA-associated ones more clonally expanded. CMV serostatus was the only immune exposure information that was available.

In the PCR, 60 Vbeta and 13 Jbeta primers were used. Sequencing used immunoSEQ multiplex PCR; TCRdb keeps in-frame clones, though not all of them. Here the sample spans about 70,000 clones, 60% to 80% being singletons. All the people who gave samples were healthy bone marrow donors. In its sample, this clone was seen once. Its matching antigen is unknown. After removal of 2 bases from V and 5 bases from J, the junction contained 3 bases not matched to a gene. The CDR3 has 14 amino acids. Germline CDR1 reads MGHDK; CDR2 reads SYGVNS. The sequence was obtained from a young man in good health and CMV-seronegative. Sequenced input: PBMCs. V gene TRBV25-1 combines with J gene TRBJ2-1; TRBD1 agrees at 7 bases. DNA of the CDR3: TGTGCCAGCAGTGAACCGGGACAGCACAATGAGCAGTTCTTC. As protein: CASSEPGQHNEQFF. Filled out from reference TRBV25-1 and TRBJ2-1, the complete variable domain reads EADIYQTPRYLVIGTGKKITLECSQTMGHDKMYWYQQDPGMELHLIHYSYGVNSTEKGDLSSESTVSRIRTEHFPLTLESARPSHTSQYLCASSEPGQHNEQFFGPGTRLTVL.